This T cell receptor beta chain was recorded in a study of blood T cell repertoires in COVID-19. On the study more broadly: The cDNA or gDNA used as material had been derived from T cells, B-cell-depleted T cells, or PBMCs.

The CDR3 spans 12 residues. The V and J ends lost 2 bases and 5 bases respectively, with 6 bases between them. In germline, CDR1 is MNHNS, CDR2 SASEGT. Per the original data handling: Nucleated cell number was recorded as an estimate derived from reference gene primer amplification. The protocol was immunoSEQ multiplex PCR, while the TCRdb copy is restricted to in-frame clones and leaves out a portion. V and J calls and clone size are copied from that table; D and trimming were computed from the DNA. The sample has about 30,000 clones; around 83% are singletons. Sequenced material: peripheral blood. The gene calls are TRBV6-1 and TRBJ1-2, with D possibly TRBD1 on 5 matching bases. This TCR was recovered from a human donor in a cohort sampled during active COVID-19. The CDR3 loop reads CASSEQGYGYTF. CDR3 bases: TGTGCCAGCAGTGAACAGGGTTATGGCTACACCTTC.